This TCR beta chain was found in a study of shared T cell receptors in the human thymus. Clones were read by immunoSEQ multiplex PCR, and TCRdb kept only the in-frame ones, dropping some. The sample carries 700,000 or so clones, 80% to 90% recorded once. This CDR3 is built from 13 residues. Trimming removed 8 bases at V and 5 bases at J, with 15 bases between. The germline CDR1 and CDR2 sequences are SEHNR and FQNEAQ (reference sequence). The same specimen was also included in a second study, on human thymus T cells. This second study notes: Related research reported highly overlapping thymic repertoires among unrelated individuals.

This sequence was found in a girl under three years old with a congenital heart defect. The sequenced material came from thymocytes. The chain couples TRBV7-9 to TRBJ1-2, with D tentatively TRBD1 (5 bases). The CDR3 loop is CASYSEGLYGYTF. CDR3 in DNA: TGTGCCAGCTATTCGGAGGGACTATATGGCTACACCTTC.